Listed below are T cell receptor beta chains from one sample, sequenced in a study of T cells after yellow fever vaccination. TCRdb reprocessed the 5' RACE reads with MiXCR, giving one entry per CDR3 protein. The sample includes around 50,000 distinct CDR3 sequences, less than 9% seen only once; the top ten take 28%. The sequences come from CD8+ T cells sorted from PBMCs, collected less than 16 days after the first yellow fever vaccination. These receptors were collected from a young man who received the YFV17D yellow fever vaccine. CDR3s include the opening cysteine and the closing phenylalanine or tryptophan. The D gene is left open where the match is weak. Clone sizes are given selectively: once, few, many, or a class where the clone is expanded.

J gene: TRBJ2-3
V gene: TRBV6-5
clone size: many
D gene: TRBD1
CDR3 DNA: TGTGCCAGCAGTAGATACCAGGGGGATAGACCAGATACGCAGTATTTT
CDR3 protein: CASSRYQGDRPDTQYF

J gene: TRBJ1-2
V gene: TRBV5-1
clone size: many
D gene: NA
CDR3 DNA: TGCGCCAGCAACAACTATGGCTACACCTTC
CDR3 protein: CASNNYGYTF

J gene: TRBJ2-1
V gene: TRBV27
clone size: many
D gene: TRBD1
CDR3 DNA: TGTGCCAGCAGTCCCATGGGACAGTACAATGAGCAGTTCTTC
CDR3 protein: CASSPMGQYNEQFF

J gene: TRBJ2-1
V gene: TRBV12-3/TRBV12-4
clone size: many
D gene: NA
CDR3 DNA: TGTGCCAGCAGGCCCGGGACGGATCCTAGGCCCGATGAGCAGTTCTTC
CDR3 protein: CASRPGTDPRPDEQFF

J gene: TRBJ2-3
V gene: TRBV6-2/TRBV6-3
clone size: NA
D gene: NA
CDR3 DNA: TGTGCCAGCAGCTCATCGCGGGACGATACGCAGTATTTT
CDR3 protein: CASSSSRDDTQYF

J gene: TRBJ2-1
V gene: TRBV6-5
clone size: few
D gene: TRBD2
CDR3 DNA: TGTGCCAGCAGAAGTCCCGGGGGGTCCCCAGACAATGAGCAGTTCTTC
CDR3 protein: CASRSPGGSPDNEQFF

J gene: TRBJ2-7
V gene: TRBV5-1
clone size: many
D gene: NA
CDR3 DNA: TGCGCCAGCAGCCCGAGGCGGGTCGGTATCGAGCAGTACTTC
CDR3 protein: CASSPRRVGIEQYF

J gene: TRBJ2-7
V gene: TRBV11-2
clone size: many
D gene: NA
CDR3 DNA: TGTGCCAGCAGCTTAGACCCCTACGAGCAGTACTTC
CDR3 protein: CASSLDPYEQYF

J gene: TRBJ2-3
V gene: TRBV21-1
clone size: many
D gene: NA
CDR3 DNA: TGTGCCAGCAGCAGTGGGGGCGGGGGGGCATCCACAGATACGCAGTATTTT
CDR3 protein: CASSSGGGGASTDTQYF

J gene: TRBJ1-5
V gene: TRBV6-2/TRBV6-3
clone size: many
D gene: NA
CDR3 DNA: TGTGCCAGCAGTCCTTTACCAGGGGGCAATCAGCCCCAGCATTTT
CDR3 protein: CASSPLPGGNQPQHF

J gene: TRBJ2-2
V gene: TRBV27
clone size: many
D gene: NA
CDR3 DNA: TGTGCCAGCAGTTTCTCAGCCACCGGGGAGCTGTTTTTT
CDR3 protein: CASSFSATGELFF

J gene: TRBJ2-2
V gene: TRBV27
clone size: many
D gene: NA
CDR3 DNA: TGTGCCAGCAGTTTATCCATAACCGGGGAGCTGTTTTTT
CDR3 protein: CASSLSITGELFF

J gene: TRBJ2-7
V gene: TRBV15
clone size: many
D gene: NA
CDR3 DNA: TGTGCCACCAGCAGCTGGACGGCGGTCGAGCAGTACTTC
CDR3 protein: CATSSWTAVEQYF

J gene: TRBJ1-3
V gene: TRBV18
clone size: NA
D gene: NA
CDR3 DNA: TGTGCCAGCTCACCACCGGGCCGAAAGTTCTCTGGAAACACCATATATTTT
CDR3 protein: CASSPPGRKFSGNTIYF

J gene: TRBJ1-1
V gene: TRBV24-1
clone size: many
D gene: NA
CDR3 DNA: TGTGCCACCAGTGATTCAGACGGAGCTGAAGCTTTCTTT
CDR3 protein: CATSDSDGAEAFF

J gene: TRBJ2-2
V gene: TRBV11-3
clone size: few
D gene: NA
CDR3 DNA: TGTGCCAGCAGCTTAGGAGGGCCCGGGGAGCTGTTTTTT
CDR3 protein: CASSLGGPGELFF

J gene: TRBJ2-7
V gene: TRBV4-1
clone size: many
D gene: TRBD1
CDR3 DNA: TGCGCCAGCAGCCAAGACGGTACAGGGGCCTACGAGCAGTACTTC
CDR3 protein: CASSQDGTGAYEQYF

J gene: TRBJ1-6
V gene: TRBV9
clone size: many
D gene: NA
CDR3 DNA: TGTGCCAGCAGCGGGGAAGGGCTTTCACCCCTCCACTTT
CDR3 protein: CASSGEGLSPLHF

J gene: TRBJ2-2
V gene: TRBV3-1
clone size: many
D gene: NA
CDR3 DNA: TGTGCCAGCAGCCGGGGTACTTCCGGGGAGCTGTTTTTT
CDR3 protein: CASSRGTSGELFF

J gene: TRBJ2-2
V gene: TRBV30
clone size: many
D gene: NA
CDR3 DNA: TGTGCCTGGAGTGGGTTCGGGGCCGGGGAGCTGTTTTTT
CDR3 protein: CAWSGFGAGELFF

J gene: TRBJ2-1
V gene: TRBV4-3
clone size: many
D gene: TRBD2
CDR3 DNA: TGCGCCAGCAGCCCGAGGACTAGCGGGGGCCGCTCCTACAATGAGCAGTTCTTC
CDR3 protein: CASSPRTSGGRSYNEQFF

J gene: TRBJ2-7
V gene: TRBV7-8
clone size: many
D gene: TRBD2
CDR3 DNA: TGTGCCAGCAGATCCGGGACTAAAACCTACGAGCAGTACTTC
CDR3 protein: CASRSGTKTYEQYF

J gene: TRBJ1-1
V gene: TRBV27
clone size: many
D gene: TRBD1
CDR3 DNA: TGTGCCAGCCAGGGGGGTGACACTGAAGCTTTCTTT
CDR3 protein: CASQGGDTEAFF

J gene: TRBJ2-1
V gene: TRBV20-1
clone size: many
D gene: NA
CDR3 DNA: TGCAGTGCTAGCGGGGCGAGCTCCTACAATGAGCAGTTCTTC
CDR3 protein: CSASGASSYNEQFF

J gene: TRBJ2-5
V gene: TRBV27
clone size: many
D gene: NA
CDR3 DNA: TGTGCCAGCAGTTTATATCCCCAAGAGACCCAGTACTTC
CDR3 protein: CASSLYPQETQYF

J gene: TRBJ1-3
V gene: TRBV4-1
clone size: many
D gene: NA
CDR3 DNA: TGCGCCAGCAGCCCCTGGGCCGGATCCATCTCTGGAAACACCATATATTTT
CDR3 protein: CASSPWAGSISGNTIYF

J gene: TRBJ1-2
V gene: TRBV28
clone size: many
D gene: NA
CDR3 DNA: TGTGCCAGCAGTTTAAGCGGGGGTGGCTTGGGCTACACCTTC
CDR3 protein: CASSLSGGGLGYTF

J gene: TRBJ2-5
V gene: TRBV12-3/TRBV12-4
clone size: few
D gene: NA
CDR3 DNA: TGTGCCACCCAGGGACATATCCAAGAGACCCAGTACTTC
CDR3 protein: CATQGHIQETQYF

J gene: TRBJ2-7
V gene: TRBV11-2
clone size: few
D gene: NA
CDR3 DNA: TGTGCCAGCAGCTTAGCATTCTCGGGCCGGTCCGAGCAGTACTTC
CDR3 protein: CASSLAFSGRSEQYF

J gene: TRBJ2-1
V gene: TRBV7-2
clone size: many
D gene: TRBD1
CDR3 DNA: TGTGCCAGCAGCTTCGACAGGGGGTGGGGAAATGAGCAGTTCTTC
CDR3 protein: CASSFDRGWGNEQFF

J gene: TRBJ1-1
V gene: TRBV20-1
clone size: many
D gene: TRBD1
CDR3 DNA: TGCAGTGCGAGGACAGGGGGTACAGCCACTGAAGCTTTCTTT
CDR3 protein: CSARTGGTATEAFF

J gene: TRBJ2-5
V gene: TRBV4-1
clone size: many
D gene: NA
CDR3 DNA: TGCGCCAGCAGCCAAATGGGTCCCGAGACCCAGTACTTC
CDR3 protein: CASSQMGPETQYF

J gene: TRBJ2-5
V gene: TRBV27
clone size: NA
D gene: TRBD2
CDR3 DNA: TGTGCCAGCAACATCGGGGGGGGGGGCCCAGAGACCCAGTACTTC
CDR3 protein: CASNIGGGGPETQYF

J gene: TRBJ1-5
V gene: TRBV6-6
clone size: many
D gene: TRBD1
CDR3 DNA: TGTGCCAGCAGTCTCAGGGGGAATCAGCCCCAGCATTTT
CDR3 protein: CASSLRGNQPQHF

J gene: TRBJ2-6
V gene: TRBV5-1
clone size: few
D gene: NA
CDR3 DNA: TGCGCCAGCAGCCTCTACGGGCAGGGAGAATCTGGGGCCAACGTCCTGACTTTC
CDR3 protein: CASSLYGQGESGANVLTF

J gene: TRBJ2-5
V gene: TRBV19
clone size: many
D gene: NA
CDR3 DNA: TGTGCCAGTTCCGCCGGAGAGGGAGGCACCCAGTACTTC
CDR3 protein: CASSAGEGGTQYF

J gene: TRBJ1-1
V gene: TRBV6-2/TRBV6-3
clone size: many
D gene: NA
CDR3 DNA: TGTGCCAGCAGTTACGGAGCAGTCGAAGCTTTCTTT
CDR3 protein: CASSYGAVEAFF

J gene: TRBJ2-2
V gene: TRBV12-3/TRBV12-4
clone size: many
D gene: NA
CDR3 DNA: TGTGCCAGCAGTTTGAGTCTGACAGGACGAACCGGGGAGCTGTTTTTT
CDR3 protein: CASSLSLTGRTGELFF

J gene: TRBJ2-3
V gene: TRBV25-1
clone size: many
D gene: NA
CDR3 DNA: TGTGCCAGCAGTTTTACCCGAGAGGTAGATACGCAGTATTTT
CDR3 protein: CASSFTREVDTQYF

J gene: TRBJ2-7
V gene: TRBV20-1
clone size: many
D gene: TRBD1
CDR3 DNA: TGCAGTGCTAGAGAGGCGGGGCAGGGGGCACGGGAGCAGTACTTC
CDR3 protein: CSAREAGQGAREQYF

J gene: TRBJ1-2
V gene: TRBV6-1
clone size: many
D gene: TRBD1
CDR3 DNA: TGTGCCAGCAGTGAGACAGGGGCAACTAACTATGGCTACACCTTC
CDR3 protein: CASSETGATNYGYTF

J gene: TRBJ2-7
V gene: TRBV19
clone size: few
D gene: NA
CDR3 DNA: TGTGCCAGTAGTATAAAGGTATACCACTCCTACGAGCAGTACTTC
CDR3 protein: CASSIKVYHSYEQYF

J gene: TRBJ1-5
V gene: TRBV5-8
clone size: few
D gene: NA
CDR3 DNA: TGTGCCAGCAGCCCGGGGGGGAGTTACAATCAGCCCCAGCATTTT
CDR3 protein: CASSPGGSYNQPQHF

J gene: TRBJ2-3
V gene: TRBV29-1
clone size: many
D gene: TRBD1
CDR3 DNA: TGCAGCGTAGACAGACAGGGTTCAGATACGCAGTATTTT
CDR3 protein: CSVDRQGSDTQYF

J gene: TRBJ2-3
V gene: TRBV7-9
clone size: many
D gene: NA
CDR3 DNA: TGTGCCAGCAGCTTTCCCCGAGTCTCCGAAATCACAGATACGCAGTATTTT
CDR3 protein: CASSFPRVSEITDTQYF

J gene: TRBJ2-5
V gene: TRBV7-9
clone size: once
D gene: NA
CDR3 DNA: TGTGCCAGCAGCTTCTACTACCAAGAGACCCAGTACTTC
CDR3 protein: CASSFYYQETQYF

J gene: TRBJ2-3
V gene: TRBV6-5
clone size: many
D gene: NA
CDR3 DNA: TGTGCCAACCTCCCGGATACGCAGTATTTT
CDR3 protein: CANLPDTQYF

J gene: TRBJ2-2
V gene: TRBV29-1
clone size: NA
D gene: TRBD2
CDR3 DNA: TGCAGCGTTGAAGTAGCGGGTCGAAACACCGGGGAGCTGTTTTTT
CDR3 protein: CSVEVAGRNTGELFF

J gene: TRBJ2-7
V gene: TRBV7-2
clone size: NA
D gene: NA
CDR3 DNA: TGTGCCAGCGAACTACCTGGTGGACAGAAGGCCCAGCAGTACTTC
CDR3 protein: CASELPGGQKAQQYF

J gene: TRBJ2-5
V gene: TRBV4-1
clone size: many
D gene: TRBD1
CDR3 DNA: TGCGCCAGCAGCCGCGTGGGACAGGGAAAGACCCAGTACTTC
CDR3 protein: CASSRVGQGKTQYF

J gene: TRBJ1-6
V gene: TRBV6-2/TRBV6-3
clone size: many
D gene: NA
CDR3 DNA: TGTGCCAGCAGTGGACTGGCCAATTCACCCCTCCACTTT
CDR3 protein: CASSGLANSPLHF

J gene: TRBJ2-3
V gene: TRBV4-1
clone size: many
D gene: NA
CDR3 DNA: TGCGCCAGCAGCCAAAGGTCATTAGCGTCGGATACGCAGTATTTT
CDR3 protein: CASSQRSLASDTQYF

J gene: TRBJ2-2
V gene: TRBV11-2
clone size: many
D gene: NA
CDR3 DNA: TGTGCCAGCAGCTTTACAGCGACCGGGGAGCTGTTTTTT
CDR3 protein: CASSFTATGELFF

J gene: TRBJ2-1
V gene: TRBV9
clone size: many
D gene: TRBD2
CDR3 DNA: TGTGCCAGCAGCCCGCCGGGACTAGTCTTTGAGCAGTTCTTC
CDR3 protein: CASSPPGLVFEQFF

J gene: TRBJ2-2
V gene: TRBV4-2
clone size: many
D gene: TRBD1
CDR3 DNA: TGTGCCAGCAGCTCCCGGGACAGGGCCCAAGCCGGGGAGCTGTTTTTT
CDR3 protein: CASSSRDRAQAGELFF

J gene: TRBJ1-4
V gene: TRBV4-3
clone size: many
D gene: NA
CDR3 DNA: TGCGCCAGCAGCCAAGATCAGGGAGTTTATGAAAAACTGTTTTTT
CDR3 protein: CASSQDQGVYEKLFF

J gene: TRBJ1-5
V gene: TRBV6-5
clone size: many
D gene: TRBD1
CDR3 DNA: TGTGCCAGCAGTTACTCCAGGGGGGGTGGCCAGCCCCAGCATTTT
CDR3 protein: CASSYSRGGGQPQHF

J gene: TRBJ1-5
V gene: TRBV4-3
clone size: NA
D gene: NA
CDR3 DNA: TGCGCCAGCAGCCAAGATAATTTCAACGGCAATCAGCCCCAGCATTTT
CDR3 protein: CASSQDNFNGNQPQHF